The 32 T cell receptor beta chains reported below all come from one sample, sequenced in a study of OX40 agonist ivuxolimab in advanced cancers. Method: immunoSEQ multiplex PCR; TCRdb's copy keeps in-frame clones and lacks some. Found here are 63,000 or so clones, approximately 81% of them singletons; the top ten hold 1.1%. The starting material was CD4+ or CD8+ T cells sorted from blood, obtained in a trial of the OX40 agonist ivuxolimab. The receptors shown here come from an adult with an advanced solid tumor such as melanoma, head and neck, liver or kidney cancer.

The rearrangement joins TRBV7-5 to TRBJ1-4. TRBV7-5 is given as a pseudogene. This CDR3 region has 17 residues. The CDR3 nucleotides read TGTGTCAGAAGCTTAGCGCTAATCGGGACAACTAATGAAAAACTGTTTTTT. Translated: CVRSLALIGTTNEKLFF.

The J gene is TRBJ2-7, the V gene TRBV4-1, with TRBD1 matching over 7 bases. The CDR3 sequence is 13 residues long. Germline V gene lookup returns CDR1 MGHRA and CDR2 YSYEKL. J gave up 6 bases and V 9 bases, and 11 bases lay outside the gene matches. The CDR3 DNA reads as TGCGCCAGTACCTCAGGACAGGTGGGCGAGCAGTACTTC. This gives the protein CASTSGQVGEQYF.

The V and J genes are TRBV18 and TRBJ1-5, with 9 bases lining up with TRBD1. V lost 3 bases and J lost 2; bases outside the gene matches: 11. CDR3 length equals 18 residues. The germline gives CDR1 KGHSH, CDR2 LQKENI. CDR3 DNA sequence: TGTGCCAGCTCACCGGGACAGGGCGTATCGTATGGCAATCAGCCCCAGCATTTT. Protein sequence: CASSPGQGVSYGNQPQHF. Together with reference TRBV18 and TRBJ1-5, the CDR3 gives the full variable domain: NAGVMQNPRHLVRRRGQEARLRCSPMKGHSHVYWYRQLPEEGLKFMVYLQKENIIDESGMPKERFSAEFPKEGPSILRIQQVVRGDSAAYFCASSPGQGVSYGNQPQHFGDGTRLSIL.

The chain couples TRBV7-9 to TRBJ1-2; the D is unclear. This CDR3 has 16 residues. Germline V gene data show CDR1 as SEHNR and CDR2 as FQNEAQ (reference sequence). The V end lost 1 base, the J end lost 5 bases, and 17 bases lay between the germline ends. The CDR3 spells CASSLGSASGGYGYTF. DNA for the CDR3: TGTGCCAGCAGCTTAGGATCCGCCTCCGGAGGTTATGGCTACACCTTC.

The rearrangement links TRBV28 to TRBJ1-6; the D gene is possibly TRBD1 (5 bases). V was shortened by 3 bases and J by 7 bases, with 13 bases between the two germline ends. Germline V gene lookup returns CDR1 MDHEN and CDR2 SYDVKM. This CDR3 has 15 residues. CDR3 coding DNA: TGTGCCAGCAGTTTCTCTGGGGGTTGGAATTCACCCCTCCACTTT. Translation: CASSFSGGWNSPLHF.

The sample holds one count of this clone. The V and J genes are TRBV5-5 and TRBJ1-1, with a weak D call TRBD1 (6 bases). Trimming took 1 base from V and 1 from J, leaving 14 bases between them. The CDR3 runs 16 residues. Germline CDR1 SGHKS, CDR2 YYEKEE (reference sequence). CDR3 coding DNA: TGTGCCAGCAGCTTGTGGATGGACAGCCCGAACACTGAAGCTTTCTTT. It codes for CASSLWMDSPNTEAFF.

The chain links TRBV7-2 to TRBJ1-3; unclear D gene. Germline loops: CDR1 SGHTA, CDR2 FQGNSA. Trimming shortened V by 5 bases and J by 1 base, and 3 bases separated the two germline ends. The CDR3 is made up of 12 amino acids. CDR3 coding DNA: TGTGCCAGCAGCCCATCTGGAAACACCATATATTTT. Translation gives CASSPSGNTIYF.

This sequence joins TRBV5-5 and TRBJ2-1; 7 bases map to TRBD2. There are 15 residues in the CDR3. Trimming took 2 bases from V and 4 from J; bases not matched to a gene: 6. Germline CDR1 reads SGHKS; CDR2 reads YYEKEE (reference sequence). In DNA, the CDR3 is TGTGCCAGCAGCTTATGGCTAGCGGAGTACAATGAGCAGTTCTTC. It is translated as CASSLWLAEYNEQFF.

The chain joins TRBV7-6 to TRBJ2-6; the D is unclear. Germline V CDR1 and CDR2: SGHVS, FNYEAQ. V was shortened by 5 bases and J by 0 bases, with 8 bases between the two germline ends. The CDR3 has 15 residues. This chain's CDR3 is CASSRPYSGANVLTF. Written as DNA, the CDR3 is TGTGCCAGCAGCCGTCCATACTCTGGGGCCAACGTCCTGACTTTC.

This chain uses TRBV5-3 with TRBJ2-1; 8 nucleotides agree with TRBD2. TRBV5-3 is known as an ORF, though its function is uncertain. The CDR3 is 13 residues long. V gave up 3 bases and J gave up 7 bases; unmatched junction bases: 3. Here the CDR3 reads CARSSGLGNEQFF. The CDR3 coding sequence is TGTGCCAGAAGCTCGGGACTAGGGAATGAGCAGTTCTTC.

J is TRBJ2-5 and V is TRBV7-9; 8 bases are a match to TRBD2. The ends lost 4 bases at V and 4 bases at J; junction bases unmatched: 2. Per germline, CDR1 SEHNR and CDR2 FQNEAQ (reference sequence). The CDR3 loop spans 13 amino acids. The CDR3 protein is CASSYRGGETQYF. In nucleotides, the CDR3 is TGTGCCAGCAGCTACCGGGGGGGAGAGACCCAGTACTTC.

This chain uses TRBV5-1 with TRBJ1-3; 8 bases match TRBD1. J gave up 2 bases and V 4 bases, and 8 bases lay outside the gene matches. The CDR3 has 16 amino acids. Germline loops: CDR1 SGHRS, CDR2 YFSETQ. DNA of the CDR3: TGCGCCAGCAGCCAAGGACAGGGTTTTACTGGAAACACCATATATTTT. This codes for CASSQGQGFTGNTIYF.

The V call is TRBV6-6, the J call TRBJ2-7; TRBD1 is a possible D gene (5 bases). The V end lost 5 bases, the J end lost 5 bases, and 13 bases lay between the germline ends. The germline V gene has CDR1 MNHNY and CDR2 SVGAGI (reference sequence). The CDR3 is 13 amino acids. The CDR3 reads CASSRRVGDEQYF. The CDR3 bases are TGTGCCAGCAGTCGCAGGGTAGGGGACGAGCAGTACTTC.

The rearrangement joins TRBV11-2 to TRBJ2-7, with D perhaps being TRBD1 or TRBD2 (5 bases each). The germline V gene encodes CDR1 SGHAT and CDR2 FQNNGV. V was cut by 4 bases and J by 4 bases, with 14 bases left in between. This CDR3 is built from 14 residues. The CDR3 here is CASSWRGAPYEQYF. CDR3 sequence (DNA): TGTGCCAGCAGCTGGCGAGGGGCGCCGTACGAGCAGTACTTC.

Concerning this clone: The sample carries other DNA sequences with the same CDR3. The gene calls are TRBV5-1 and TRBJ1-5; the D is unclear. V was clipped by 0 bases and J by 0 bases, with 7 bases between them. The CDR3 totals 15 residues. In germline, CDR1 is SGHRS, CDR2 YFSETQ. CDR3 region: CASSLDSYSNQPQHF. In nucleotides, the CDR3 is TGCGCCAGCAGCTTGGATTCTTATAGCAATCAGCCCCAGCATTTT.

There are a few counts of this clone. The chain is built from TRBV30 and TRBJ1-2; no clear D gene. Germline V gene lookup returns CDR1 GTSNPN and CDR2 SVGIG (reference sequence). The CDR3 has 13 residues. V dropped 0 bases and J dropped 0 bases, with 5 bases sitting between them. DNA for the CDR3: TGTGCCTGGAGTGTAGAGGCTAACTATGGCTACACCTTC. Residues: CAWSVEANYGYTF.

The chain links TRBV5-1 to TRBJ2-6; D unclear. The CDR3 totals 14 residues. Germline V lookup: CDR1 SGHRS, CDR2 YFSETQ. Trimming left V 0 bases short and J 2 bases short, with 3 bases between. CDR3 sequence: CASSLGAGANVLTF. CDR3 DNA sequence: TGCGCCAGCAGCTTGGGAGCTGGGGCCAACGTCCTGACTTTC.

The chain employs TRBV6-1 and TRBJ1-6, with 9 bases lining up with TRBD1. In germline, CDR1 is MNHNS, CDR2 SASEGT. V dropped 4 bases and J dropped 2; count of bases not matched to a gene: 12. The CDR3 loop spans 19 amino acids. This CDR3 reads CASSARIPGDRAYNSPLHF. CDR3 nucleotides: TGTGCCAGCAGTGCCCGGATCCCCGGGGACAGGGCCTATAATTCACCCCTCCACTTT.

This chain links TRBV10-3 with TRBJ2-2; 10 bases map to TRBD1. The length of the CDR3 is 15 residues. V lost 4 bases, J lost 3 bases, and 2 bases stayed unmatched. The germline CDR1 and CDR2 sequences are ENHRY and SYGVKD. The CDR3: CAISGDRGDTGELFF. DNA for the CDR3: TGTGCCATCAGTGGGGACAGGGGAGACACCGGGGAGCTGTTTTTT.

This chain uses TRBV5-4 with TRBJ1-2; no reliable D call. The CDR3 has 14 amino acids. V lost 3 bases to trimming and J lost 7 bases, with 16 bases between them. Germline CDR1 reads SGHNT; CDR2 reads YYREEE (reference sequence). DNA of the CDR3: TGTGCCAGCAGCTCCCCGGGCATGGTCACTGGCTACACCTTC. It translates to CASSSPGMVTGYTF. The full variable domain, rest sourced from reference TRBV5-4 and TRBJ1-2, is ETGVTQSPTHLIKTRGQQVTLRCSSQSGHNTVSWYQQALGQGPQFIFQYYREEENGRGNFPPRFSGLQFPNYSSELNVNALELDDSALYLCASSSPGMVTGYTFGSGTRLTVV.

This clone was seen repeatedly, ten times or more. The rearrangement uses TRBV7-9 and TRBJ1-1; D is undetermined. The V end lost 2 bases, the J end lost 1 base, and 8 bases lay between the germline ends. Per germline, CDR1 SEHNR and CDR2 FQNEAQ (reference sequence). This CDR3 has 14 residues. The CDR3 region is CASSLRAGNTEAFF. CDR3 nucleotides: TGTGCCAGCAGCTTACGGGCAGGGAACACTGAAGCTTTCTTT.

This clone counts as medium-sized. This rearrangement joins TRBV14 to TRBJ1-2; D is ambiguous. There are 12 residues in the CDR3. Germline V gives CDR1 SGHDN, CDR2 FVKESK. V lost 2 bases and J 4 bases, leaving 5 bases between the germline ends. The DNA for the CDR3 is TGTGCCAGCAGCCAATACACCTATGGCTACACCTTC. Translated, it gives CASSQYTYGYTF.

This clone was observed once. V gene TRBV6-5 combines with J gene TRBJ1-2; maybe TRBD1 (6 bases). This CDR3 contains 13 residues. Germline-derived CDR1 and CDR2 are MNHEY and SVGAGI. V lost 4 bases, J lost 4 bases, and 10 bases lay in between. CDR3: CASSFNRVYGYTF. As DNA, the CDR3 is TGTGCCAGCAGTTTTAACAGGGTCTATGGCTACACCTTC.

Written as DNA, the CDR3 is TGTGCCAGCAGTTCGCAGAGCTCTGGAAACACCATATATTTT. Its protein product is CASSSQSSGNTIYF. The chain joins TRBV7-2 to TRBJ1-3; no definite D call. Trimming removed 6 bases at V and 0 bases at J, with 9 bases between. Germline V gives CDR1 SGHTA, CDR2 FQGNSA. The CDR3 consists of 14 residues.

Only a few counts were recorded for this clone. CDR3 in DNA: TGTGCCAGCAGCTTAGGATACTCCTACGAGCAGTACTTC. It specifies CASSLGYSYEQYF. The chain recombines TRBV5-6 with TRBJ2-7; no clear D gene. The V gene lost 2 bases and the J gene lost 0 bases, with 6 bases spanning the gap. The CDR3 length is 13 residues. Looked up from germline, CDR1 is SGHDT and CDR2 is YYEEEE.

V usage is TRBV11-2 and J usage is TRBJ2-1, with 11 bases that match TRBD2. CDR1 is SGHAT and CDR2 is FQNNGV in the germline V gene. The CDR3 is 16 amino acids. Trimming took 5 bases from V and 1 from J; bases not matched to a gene: 4. CDR3 coding DNA: TGTGCCAGCAGCGGCCCTAGCGGGGGGTCCTACAATGAGCAGTTCTTC. Residues: CASSGPSGGSYNEQFF.

The chain links TRBV10-3 to TRBJ1-1; tentative D call: TRBD1 (6 bases). The CDR3 spans 13 residues. The ends were cut back, 4 bases at V and 6 bases at J, with 12 bases in the middle. The germline gives CDR1 ENHRY, CDR2 SYGVKD. CDR3 nucleotide sequence: TGTGCCATCAGTGGTCCGGGGGGCTCTGAAGCTTTCTTT. Amino acid sequence: CAISGPGGSEAFF.

The chain employs TRBV5-6 and TRBJ1-4; D possibly corresponds to TRBD1 (6 bases). Germline CDR1 is SGHDT and CDR2 is YYEEEE. CDR3 length: 15 amino acids. Between the trimmed V and J ends, which lost 2 bases and 0 bases, there was a span of 8 bases. The CDR3 here is CASSFRGTTNEKLFF. The CDR3 DNA sequence: TGTGCCAGCAGCTTTAGGGGGACAACTAATGAAAAACTGTTTTTT.

The CDR3 DNA reads TGTGCCAGCAAGAGGGGGAACACTGAAGCTTTCTTT. Amino acids: CASKRGNTEAFF. The chain uses TRBV6-5 and TRBJ1-1; perhaps TRBD1 as D (5 bases). Germline-derived CDR1 and CDR2 are MNHEY and SVGAGI. The CDR3 contains 12 residues. Trimming stripped 7 bases from V and 1 base from J, with 7 bases between.

Remarks on this clone: A read error is likely, as this CDR3 ends without the conserved phenylalanine or tryptophan. The limits of the CDR3 on the DNA are not certain, so only TCRdb's listed CDR3 is given. The chain uses TRBV19 and TRBJ1-2; the table's D call, TRBD1, has no DNA check behind it. Ends included, the CDR3 has 12 residues. CDR1 LNHDA and CDR2 SQIVND come from the germline V gene (reference sequence). The CDR3 here is CASRYLAGALIL.

The chain joins TRBV11-2 to TRBJ1-1; the D gene is possibly TRBD1 (5 bases). This CDR3 has 16 amino acids. Germline CDR1 reads SGHAT; CDR2 reads FQNNGV. Trimming left V 2 bases short and J 5 bases short, with 18 bases between. The CDR3, as DNA: TGTGCCAGCAGCTTAATGCGGGGGTCGGGTCGGACTGAAGCTTTCTTT. This gives the protein CASSLMRGSGRTEAFF.

The rearrangement joins TRBV4-1 to TRBJ2-1, with D possibly matching TRBD2 (5 bases). This CDR3 contains 15 residues. Trimming removed 4 bases from V and 15 bases from J, with 25 bases in between. CDR1 and CDR2 (germline): MGHRA, YSYEKL. CDR3 in DNA: TGCGCCAGCAGCCGAGGTATCTTAACAGCGGAAAAGTGGTTCTTC. Protein product: CASSRGILTAEKWFF.